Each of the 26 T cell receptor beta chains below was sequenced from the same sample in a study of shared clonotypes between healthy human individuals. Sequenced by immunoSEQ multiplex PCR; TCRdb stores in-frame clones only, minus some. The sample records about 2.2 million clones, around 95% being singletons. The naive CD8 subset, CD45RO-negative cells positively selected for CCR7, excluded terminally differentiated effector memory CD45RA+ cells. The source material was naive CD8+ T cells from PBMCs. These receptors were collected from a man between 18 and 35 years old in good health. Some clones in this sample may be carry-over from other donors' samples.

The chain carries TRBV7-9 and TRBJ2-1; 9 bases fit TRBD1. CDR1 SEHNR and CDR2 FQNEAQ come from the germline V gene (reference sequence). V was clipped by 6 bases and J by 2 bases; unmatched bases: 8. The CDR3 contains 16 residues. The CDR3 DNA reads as TGTGCCAGCAGTCGGGACAGGGTGGGCCCCTACAATGAGCAGTTCTTC. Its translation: CASSRDRVGPYNEQFF. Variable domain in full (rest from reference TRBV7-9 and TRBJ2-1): DTGVSQNPRHKITKRGQNVTFRCDPISEHNRLYWYRQTLGQGPEFLTYFQNEAQLEKSRLLSDRFSAERPKGSFSTLEIQRTEQGDSAMYLCASSRDRVGPYNEQFFGPGTRLTVL.

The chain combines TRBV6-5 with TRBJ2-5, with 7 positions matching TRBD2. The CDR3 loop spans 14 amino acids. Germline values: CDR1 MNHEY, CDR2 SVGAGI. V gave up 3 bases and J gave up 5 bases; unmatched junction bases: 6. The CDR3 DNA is TGTGCCAGCAGTTATGGGGGGGAGGAGGAGACCCAGTACTTC. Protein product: CASSYGGEEETQYF.

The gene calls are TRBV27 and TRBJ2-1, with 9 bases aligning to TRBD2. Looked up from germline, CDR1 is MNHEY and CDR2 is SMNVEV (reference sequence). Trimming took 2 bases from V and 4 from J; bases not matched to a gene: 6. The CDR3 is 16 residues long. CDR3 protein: CASSLMAGGVYNEQFF. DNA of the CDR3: TGTGCCAGCAGTTTAATGGCGGGGGGGGTTTACAATGAGCAGTTCTTC.

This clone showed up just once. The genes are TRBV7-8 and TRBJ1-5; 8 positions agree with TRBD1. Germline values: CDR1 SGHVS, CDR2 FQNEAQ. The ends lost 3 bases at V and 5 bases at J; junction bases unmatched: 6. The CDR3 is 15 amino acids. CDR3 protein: CASSFTGGSDQPQHF. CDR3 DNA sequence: TGTGCCAGCAGCTTCACAGGGGGTTCGGATCAGCCCCAGCATTTT.

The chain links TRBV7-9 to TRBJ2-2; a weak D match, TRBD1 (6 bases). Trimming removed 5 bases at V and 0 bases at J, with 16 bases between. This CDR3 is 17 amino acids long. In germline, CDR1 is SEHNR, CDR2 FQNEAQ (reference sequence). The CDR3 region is CASSPEADSPNTGELFF. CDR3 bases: TGTGCCAGCAGCCCGGAGGCGGACAGCCCGAACACCGGGGAGCTGTTTTTT.

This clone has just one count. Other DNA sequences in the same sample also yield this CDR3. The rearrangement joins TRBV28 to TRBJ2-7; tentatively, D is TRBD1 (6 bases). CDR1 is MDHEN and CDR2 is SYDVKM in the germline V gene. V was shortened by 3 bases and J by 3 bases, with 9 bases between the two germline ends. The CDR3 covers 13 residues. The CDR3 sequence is CASSFAGDYEQYF. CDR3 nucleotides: TGTGCCAGCAGTTTTGCAGGGGACTACGAGCAGTACTTC. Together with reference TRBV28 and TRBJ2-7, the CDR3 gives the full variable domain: DVKVTQSSRYLVKRTGEKVFLECVQDMDHENMFWYRQDPGLGLRLIYFSYDVKMKEKGDIPEGYSVSREKKERFSLILESASTNQTSMYLCASSFAGDYEQYFGPGTRLTVT.

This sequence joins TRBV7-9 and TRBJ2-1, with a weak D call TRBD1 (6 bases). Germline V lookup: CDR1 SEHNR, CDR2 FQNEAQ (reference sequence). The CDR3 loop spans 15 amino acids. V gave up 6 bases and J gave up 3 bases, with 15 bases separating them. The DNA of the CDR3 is TGTGCCAGCAGTGCCCCGGGACAACTCTACAATGAGCAGTTCTTC. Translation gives CASSAPGQLYNEQFF.

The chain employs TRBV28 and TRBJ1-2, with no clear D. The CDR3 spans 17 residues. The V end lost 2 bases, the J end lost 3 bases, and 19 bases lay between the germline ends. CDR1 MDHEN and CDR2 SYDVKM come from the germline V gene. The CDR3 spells CASSLDGGPGGDYGYTF. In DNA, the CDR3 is TGTGCCAGCAGTTTAGATGGAGGACCGGGCGGGGACTATGGCTACACCTTC.

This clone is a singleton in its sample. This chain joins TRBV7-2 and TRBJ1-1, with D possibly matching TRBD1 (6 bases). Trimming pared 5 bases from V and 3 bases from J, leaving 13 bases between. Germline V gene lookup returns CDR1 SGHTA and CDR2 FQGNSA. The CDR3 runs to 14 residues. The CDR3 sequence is CASSPVEGDTEAFF. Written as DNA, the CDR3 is TGTGCCAGCAGCCCAGTGGAGGGGGACACTGAAGCTTTCTTT.

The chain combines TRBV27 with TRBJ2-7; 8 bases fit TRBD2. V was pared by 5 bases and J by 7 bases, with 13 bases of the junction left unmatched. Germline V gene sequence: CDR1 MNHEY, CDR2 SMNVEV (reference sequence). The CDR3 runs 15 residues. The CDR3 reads CASSPRGGGVGEQYF. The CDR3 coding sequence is TGTGCCAGCAGTCCCCGGGGGGGCGGCGTAGGGGAGCAGTACTTC.

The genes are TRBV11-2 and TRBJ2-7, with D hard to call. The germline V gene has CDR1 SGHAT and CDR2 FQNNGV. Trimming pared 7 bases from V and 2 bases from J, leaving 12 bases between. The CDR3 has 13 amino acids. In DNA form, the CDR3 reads TGTGCCAGCATTGGTAGCCCTCCCTACGAGCAGTACTTC. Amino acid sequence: CASIGSPPYEQYF.

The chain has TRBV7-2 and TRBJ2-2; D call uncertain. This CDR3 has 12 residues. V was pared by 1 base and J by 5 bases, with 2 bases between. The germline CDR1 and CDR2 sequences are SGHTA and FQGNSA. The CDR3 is CASSLVTGELFF. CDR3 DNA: TGTGCCAGCAGCTTAGTGACCGGGGAGCTGTTTTTT.

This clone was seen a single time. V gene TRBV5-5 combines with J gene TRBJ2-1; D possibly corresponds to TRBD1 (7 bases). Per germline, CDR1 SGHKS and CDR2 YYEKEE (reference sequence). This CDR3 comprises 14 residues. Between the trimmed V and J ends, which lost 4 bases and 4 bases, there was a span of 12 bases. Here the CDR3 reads CASSAGTAYNEQFF. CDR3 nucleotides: TGTGCCAGCAGCGCGGGGACAGCATACAATGAGCAGTTCTTC.

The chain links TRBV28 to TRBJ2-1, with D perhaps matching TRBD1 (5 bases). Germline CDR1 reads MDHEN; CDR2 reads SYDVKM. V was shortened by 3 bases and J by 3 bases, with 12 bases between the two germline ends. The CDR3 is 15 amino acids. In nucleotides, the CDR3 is TGTGCCAGCAGTTTCCCAAGAGACAGCTACAATGAGCAGTTCTTC. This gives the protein CASSFPRDSYNEQFF. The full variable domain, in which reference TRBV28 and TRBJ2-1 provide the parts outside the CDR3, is DVKVTQSSRYLVKRTGEKVFLECVQDMDHENMFWYRQDPGLGLRLIYFSYDVKMKEKGDIPEGYSVSREKKERFSLILESASTNQTSMYLCASSFPRDSYNEQFFGPGTRLTVL.

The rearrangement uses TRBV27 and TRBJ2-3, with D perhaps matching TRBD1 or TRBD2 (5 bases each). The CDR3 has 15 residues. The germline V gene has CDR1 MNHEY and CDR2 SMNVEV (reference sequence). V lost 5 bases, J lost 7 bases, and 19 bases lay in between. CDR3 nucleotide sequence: TGTGCCAGCAGTAGGGGACGACACGACCAACATACGCAGTATTTT. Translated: CASSRGRHDQHTQYF.

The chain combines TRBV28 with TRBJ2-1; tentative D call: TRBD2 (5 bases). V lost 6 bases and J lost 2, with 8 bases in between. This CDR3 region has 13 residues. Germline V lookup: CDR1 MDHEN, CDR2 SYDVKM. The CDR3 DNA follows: TGTGCCAGCAGGTTAGCGCCCTACAATGAGCAGTTCTTC. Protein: CASRLAPYNEQFF. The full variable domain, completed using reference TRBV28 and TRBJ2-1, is DVKVTQSSRYLVKRTGEKVFLECVQDMDHENMFWYRQDPGLGLRLIYFSYDVKMKEKGDIPEGYSVSREKKERFSLILESASTNQTSMYLCASRLAPYNEQFFGPGTRLTVL.

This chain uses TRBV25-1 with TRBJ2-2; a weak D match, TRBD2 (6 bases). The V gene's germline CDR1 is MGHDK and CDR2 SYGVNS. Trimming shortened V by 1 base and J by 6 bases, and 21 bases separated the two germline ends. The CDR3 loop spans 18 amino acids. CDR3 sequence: CASSEFGGAALLSGELFF. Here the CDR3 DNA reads TGTGCCAGCAGTGAATTTGGAGGGGCCGCCCTATTGTCCGGGGAGCTGTTTTTT.

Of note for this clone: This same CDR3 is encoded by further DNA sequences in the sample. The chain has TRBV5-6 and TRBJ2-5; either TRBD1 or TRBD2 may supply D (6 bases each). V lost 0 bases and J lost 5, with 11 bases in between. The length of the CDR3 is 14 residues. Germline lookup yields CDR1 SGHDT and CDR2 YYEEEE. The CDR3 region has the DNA TGTGCCAGCAGCTTGGCCGGGGGCAGGGAGACCCAGTACTTC. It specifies CASSLAGGRETQYF.

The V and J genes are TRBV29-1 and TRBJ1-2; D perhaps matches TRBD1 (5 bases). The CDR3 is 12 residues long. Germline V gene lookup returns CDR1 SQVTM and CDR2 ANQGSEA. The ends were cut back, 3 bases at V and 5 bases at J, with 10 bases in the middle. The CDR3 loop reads CSVDGAPYGYTF. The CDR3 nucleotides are TGCAGCGTTGACGGGGCCCCTTATGGCTACACCTTC. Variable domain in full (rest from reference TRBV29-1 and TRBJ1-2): SAVISQKPSRDICQRGTSLTIQCQVDSQVTMMFWYRQQPGQSLTLIATANQGSEATYESGFVIDKFPISRPNLTFSTLTVSNMSPEDSSIYLCSVDGAPYGYTFGSGTRLTVV.

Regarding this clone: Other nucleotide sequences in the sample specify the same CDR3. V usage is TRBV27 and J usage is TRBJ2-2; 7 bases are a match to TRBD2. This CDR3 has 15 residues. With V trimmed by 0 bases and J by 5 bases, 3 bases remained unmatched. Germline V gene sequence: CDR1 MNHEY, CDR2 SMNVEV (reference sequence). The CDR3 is CASSLSGEGTGELFF. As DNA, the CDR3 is TGTGCCAGCAGTTTATCAGGGGAGGGAACCGGGGAGCTGTTTTTT.

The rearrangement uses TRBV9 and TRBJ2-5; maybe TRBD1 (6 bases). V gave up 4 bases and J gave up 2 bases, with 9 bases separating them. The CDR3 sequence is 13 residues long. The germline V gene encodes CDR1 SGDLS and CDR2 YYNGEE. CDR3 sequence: CASSHDRQETQYF. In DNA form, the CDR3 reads TGTGCCAGCAGCCATGACAGGCAAGAGACCCAGTACTTC.

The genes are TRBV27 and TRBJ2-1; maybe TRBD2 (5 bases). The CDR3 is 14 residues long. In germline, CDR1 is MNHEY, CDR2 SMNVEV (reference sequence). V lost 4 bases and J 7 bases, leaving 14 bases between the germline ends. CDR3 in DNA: TGTGCCAGCAGTTCGGACTTGTCGGCGAATGAGCAGTTCTTC. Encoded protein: CASSSDLSANEQFF.

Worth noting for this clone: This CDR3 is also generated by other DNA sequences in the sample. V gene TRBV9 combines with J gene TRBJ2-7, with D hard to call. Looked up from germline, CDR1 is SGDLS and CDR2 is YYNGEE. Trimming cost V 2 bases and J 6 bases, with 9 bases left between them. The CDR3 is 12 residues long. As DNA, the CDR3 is TGTGCCAGCAGCGTGGAAGGTGGCGAGCAGTACTTC. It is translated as CASSVEGGEQYF.

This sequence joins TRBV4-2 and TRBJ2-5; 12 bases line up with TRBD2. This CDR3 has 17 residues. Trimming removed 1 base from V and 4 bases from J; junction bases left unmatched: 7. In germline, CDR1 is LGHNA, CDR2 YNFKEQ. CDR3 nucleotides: TGTGCCAGCAGCCAAGCGGGAGGACTAGCGGGACTAGAGACCCAGTACTTC. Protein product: CASSQAGGLAGLETQYF.

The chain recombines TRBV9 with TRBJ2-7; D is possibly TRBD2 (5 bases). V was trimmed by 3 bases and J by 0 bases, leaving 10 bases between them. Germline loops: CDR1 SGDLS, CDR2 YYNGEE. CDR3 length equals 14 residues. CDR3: CASSGGAASYEQYF. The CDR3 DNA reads TGTGCCAGCAGCGGGGGAGCTGCCTCCTACGAGCAGTACTTC.

CDR3 amino acids: CASSSSGGSYEQYF. DNA for the CDR3: TGCGCCAGCAGCTCGTCGGGGGGCTCCTACGAGCAGTACTTC. The chain employs TRBV5-1 and TRBJ2-7; TRBD2 matches 7 bases. The trim removed 3 bases at V and 0 bases at J, leaving 3 bases unmatched. Germline V gene data show CDR1 as SGHRS and CDR2 as YFSETQ. This CDR3 region has 14 residues. Full variable domain (outside the CDR3, taken from reference TRBV5-1 and TRBJ2-7): KAGVTQTPRYLIKTRGQQVTLSCSPISGHRSVSWYQQTPGQGLQFLFEYFSETQRNKGNFPGRFSGRQFSNSRSEMNVSTLELGDSALYLCASSSSGGSYEQYFGPGTRLTVT.